This TCR beta chain was sequenced during a study of CXCR3-negative and CXCR3-positive naive CD8 T cells. Study-wide points: TRB CDR3 properties were used to infer TCR strength, and surface CD5 was comparable between naive subsets. CXCR3 levels fell partly with cryopreservation; most assays relied on fresh PBMCs. Comparably high diversity was seen in both naive subsets, and much lower diversity in memory CD8+ cells. The TRBV-TRBJ usage of naive CXCR3-negative and CXCR3-positive cells was similar, but that of memory cells differed.

A remark on this clonotype: The antigen is undetermined.

UMI-tagged TRB cDNA libraries were built via 5' RACE. TCRdb re-called the 5' RACE reads and shows each CDR3 protein once, DNA omitted. Its clone listing holds about 45,000 distinct CDR3 sequences. This sequence originates from a human donor in good health. Some clones in this sample may be carry-over from other donors' samples. Material for sequencing was memory CD8+ T cells from blood.

The CDR3 loop is CASSLVSSITDTQYF. V gene TRBV7-2 combines with J gene TRBJ2-3. CDR3 length: 15 amino acids. Germline V gene sequence: CDR1 SGHTA, CDR2 FQGNSA.